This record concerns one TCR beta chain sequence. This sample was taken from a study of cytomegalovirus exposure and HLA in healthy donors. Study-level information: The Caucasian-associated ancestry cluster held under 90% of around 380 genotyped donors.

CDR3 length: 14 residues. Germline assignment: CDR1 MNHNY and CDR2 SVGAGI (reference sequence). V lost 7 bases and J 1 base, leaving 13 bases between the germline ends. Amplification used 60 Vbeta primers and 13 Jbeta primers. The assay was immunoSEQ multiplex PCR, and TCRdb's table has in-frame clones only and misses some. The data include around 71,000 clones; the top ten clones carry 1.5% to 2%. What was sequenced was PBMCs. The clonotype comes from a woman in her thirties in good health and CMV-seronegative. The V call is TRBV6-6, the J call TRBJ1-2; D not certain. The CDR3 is CASIPRQVNYGYTF. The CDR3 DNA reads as TGTGCCAGCATCCCCCGGCAGGTTAACTATGGCTACACCTTC.